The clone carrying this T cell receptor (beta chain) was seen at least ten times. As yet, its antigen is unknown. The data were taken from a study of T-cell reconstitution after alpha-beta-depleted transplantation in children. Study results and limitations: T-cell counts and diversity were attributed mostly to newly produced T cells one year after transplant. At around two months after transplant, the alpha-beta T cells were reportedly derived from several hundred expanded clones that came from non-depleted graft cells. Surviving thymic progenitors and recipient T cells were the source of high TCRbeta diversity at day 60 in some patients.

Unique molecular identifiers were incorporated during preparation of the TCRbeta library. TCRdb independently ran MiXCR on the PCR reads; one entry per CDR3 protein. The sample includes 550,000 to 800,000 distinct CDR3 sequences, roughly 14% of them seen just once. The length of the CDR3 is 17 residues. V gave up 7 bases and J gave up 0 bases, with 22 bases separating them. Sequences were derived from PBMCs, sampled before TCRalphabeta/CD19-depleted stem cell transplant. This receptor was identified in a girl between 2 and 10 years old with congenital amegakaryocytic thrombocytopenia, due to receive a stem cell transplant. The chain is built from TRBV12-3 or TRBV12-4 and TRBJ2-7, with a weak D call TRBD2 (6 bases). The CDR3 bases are TGTGCCAGCATGTTAGGTGCGGCATGGGGAGGCTCCTACGAGCAGTACTTC. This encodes CASMLGAAWGGSYEQYF.